These T cell receptor beta chains were read from a single sample in a study of T cells in Graves' hyperthyroidism and ophthalmopathy. Via MiXCR, TCRdb re-called the multiplex PCR reads, giving one row per CDR3 protein. The profile covers 400,000 to 550,000 distinct CDR3 sequences, with around a quarter appearing a single time and about 11% taken by the ten largest. Input material: blood. The receptors originated from a woman aged 25 to 39 with Graves' ophthalmopathy. Both conserved end residues are part of each CDR3. Each record gives: clone size, J gene, V gene, D gene, CDR3 DNA, CDR3 protein. D genes are given only for firm matches. Expanded clones are given a class, and other clones once, few, many or no size at all.

clone size: many; J gene: TRBJ1-2; V gene: TRBV7-2; D gene: -; CDR3 DNA: TGTGCCAGCAGCTCGAGGGGCGAGGGCTACACCTTC; CDR3 protein: CASSSRGEGYTF
clone size: many; J gene: TRBJ1-1; V gene: TRBV10-3; D gene: -; CDR3 DNA: TGTGCCGCCGCCCCCACGAACACTGAAGCTTTCTTT; CDR3 protein: CAAAPTNTEAFF
clone size: many; J gene: TRBJ1-1; V gene: TRBV6-5; D gene: -; CDR3 DNA: TGTGCCAGCACGATCGATCCGGTGAACACTGAAGCTTTCTTT; CDR3 protein: CASTIDPVNTEAFF
clone size: -; J gene: TRBJ1-2; V gene: TRBV5-5; D gene: -; CDR3 DNA: TGTGCCAGCAGCTTGGCAAGAGGGGTCAGGAGCCATGGCTACACCTTC; CDR3 protein: CASSLARGVRSHGYTF
clone size: -; J gene: TRBJ2-2; V gene: TRBV27; D gene: TRBD1; CDR3 DNA: TGTGCCAGCAGTTTATTATCAAGAGCCGGGACAGGGGACGCCGGGGAGCTGTTTTTT; CDR3 protein: CASSLLSRAGTGDAGELFF
clone size: once; J gene: TRBJ1-1; V gene: TRBV2; D gene: -; CDR3 DNA: TGTGCCAGCAGTGAAAGGCGAAATAGTGAAGCTTTCTTT; CDR3 protein: CASSERRNSEAFF
clone size: -; J gene: TRBJ1-5; V gene: TRBV27; D gene: -; CDR3 DNA: TGTGCCAGCAGTTTCCCCGGCAGAAATAGCAATCAGCCCCAGCATTTT; CDR3 protein: CASSFPGRNSNQPQHF
clone size: -; J gene: TRBJ1-3; V gene: TRBV13; D gene: -; CDR3 DNA: TGTGCCAGCAGCCTGGGGGGGGTCTCTGGAAACACCATATATTTT; CDR3 protein: CASSLGGVSGNTIYF
clone size: few; J gene: TRBJ1-5; V gene: TRBV19; D gene: TRBD1; CDR3 DNA: TGTGCCAGTAGTATTCAGGGGGCGGCTCAGCCCCAGCATTTT; CDR3 protein: CASSIQGAAQPQHF
clone size: many; J gene: TRBJ2-7; V gene: TRBV7-9; D gene: -; CDR3 DNA: TGTGCCAGCCGCGCGAGTCATGCCTACGAGCAGTACTTC; CDR3 protein: CASRASHAYEQYF
clone size: many; J gene: TRBJ2-7; V gene: TRBV20-1; D gene: -; CDR3 DNA: TGCAGTGCCGGGGATGGGGGTGGCTACGAGCAGTACTTC; CDR3 protein: CSAGDGGGYEQYF
clone size: -; J gene: TRBJ2-5; V gene: TRBV6-5; D gene: -; CDR3 DNA: TGTGCCAGCAGTTACTCGTCAGGGGACCCGGAGACCCAGTACTTC; CDR3 protein: CASSYSSGDPETQYF
clone size: many; J gene: TRBJ2-4; V gene: TRBV6-1; D gene: -; CDR3 DNA: TGTGCCAGCAGTGAAGCGCTGGGGTTAGGAACTCAAAACATTCAGTACTTC; CDR3 protein: CASSEALGLGTQNIQYF
clone size: -; J gene: TRBJ2-4; V gene: TRBV20-1; D gene: TRBD1; CDR3 DNA: TGCAGTGCTAGTGACTGGACAGGGGGAGCCAAAAACATTCAGTACTTC; CDR3 protein: CSASDWTGGAKNIQYF
clone size: -; J gene: TRBJ2-7; V gene: TRBV25-1; D gene: -; CDR3 DNA: TGTGCCAGCAGTGAATACGACGGAACCTACGAGCAGTACTTC; CDR3 protein: CASSEYDGTYEQYF
clone size: many; J gene: TRBJ1-2; V gene: TRBV12-3/TRBV12-4; D gene: TRBD1; CDR3 DNA: TGTGCCAGCACTCCGTCAGGGACAGGGACCTTGGGCTACACCTTC; CDR3 protein: CASTPSGTGTLGYTF
clone size: -; J gene: TRBJ1-2; V gene: TRBV12-3/TRBV12-4; D gene: -; CDR3 DNA: TGTGCCAGCAGTGGGGTTCCAGGGTGGTCCAACTATGGCTACACCTTC; CDR3 protein: CASSGVPGWSNYGYTF
clone size: -; J gene: TRBJ2-5; V gene: TRBV7-8; D gene: TRBD2; CDR3 DNA: TGTGCCTATTCGGGGGGGGCCCAAGAGACCCAGTACTTC; CDR3 protein: CAYSGGAQETQYF
clone size: few; J gene: TRBJ2-7; V gene: TRBV19; D gene: -; CDR3 DNA: TGTGCCAGTAGTAGGGGACTTACAGGGAACGAGCAGTACTTC; CDR3 protein: CASSRGLTGNEQYF
clone size: many; J gene: TRBJ2-5; V gene: TRBV28; D gene: TRBD1; CDR3 DNA: TGTGCCAGCAGTCCAGGGGGAAGGGTCCAAGAGACCCAGTACTTC; CDR3 protein: CASSPGGRVQETQYF
clone size: many; J gene: TRBJ1-2; V gene: TRBV7-2; D gene: -; CDR3 DNA: TGTGCCAGCAGCTTAGACGGGCAGGCCTATGGCTACACCTTC; CDR3 protein: CASSLDGQAYGYTF
clone size: -; J gene: TRBJ1-5; V gene: TRBV6-1; D gene: -; CDR3 DNA: TGTGCCAGCAGTGAAGGAGGGGATACTCAGCCCCAGCATTTT; CDR3 protein: CASSEGGDTQPQHF
clone size: -; J gene: TRBJ1-1; V gene: TRBV10-1; D gene: -; CDR3 DNA: TGCGCCAGCAGTGAGGTCCGGGGTAAAGCTTTCTTT; CDR3 protein: CASSEVRGKAFF
clone size: many; J gene: TRBJ1-3; V gene: TRBV5-1; D gene: -; CDR3 DNA: TGCGCCAGCAGCTTGGGAGGGGAGGCTGGAAACACCATATATTTT; CDR3 protein: CASSLGGEAGNTIYF